This T cell receptor beta chain originates from a study of control samples from healthy donors and cancer patients. V shed 5 bases and J shed 4 bases, with 12 bases lying between them. The V gene's germline CDR1 is GTSNPN and CDR2 SVGIG (reference sequence). CDR3 length: 14 amino acids. Measured with immunoSEQ multiplex PCR; TCRdb has only the in-frame clones, and not every one. The sample holds 45,000 to 60,000 clones, 94% seen once. The chain combines TRBV30 with TRBJ2-6; D not resolved. The sample consisted of blood. The receptor's source is a man aged 30 to 45 in good health. The CDR3 sequence is CAWETTGGANVLTF. The DNA for the CDR3 is TGTGCCTGGGAGACCACCGGGGGGGCCAACGTCCTGACTTTC.